This is a list of T cell receptor beta chains from one sample in a study of T cell responses to AZD1222 COVID-19 vaccine. The assay was immunoSEQ multiplex PCR, and TCRdb's table has in-frame clones only and misses some. The sample contains around 130,000 clones, 93% of which appear only once. The sample was peripheral blood, taken on day 0 of AZD1222 vaccination. The receptors originated from an adult in good health. Both conserved end residues are part of each CDR3. Each record gives: CDR3 protein, CDR3 DNA, D gene, J gene, clone size, V gene. A D gene is named only where the DNA matches it firmly. Part of the rows lack a size; the others show once, few, many or a class for expanded clones.

CASSFNSQPGWTDTQYF | TGTGCCAGCAGCTTTAATTCGCAGCCCGGATGGACAGATACGCAGTATTTT | NA | TRBJ2-3 | NA | TRBV7-2
CASRPRQGEGTEAFF | TGTGCCAGCAGACCTCGACAGGGGGAGGGCACTGAAGCTTTCTTT | TRBD1 | TRBJ1-1 | NA | TRBV7-9
CASSTGQGRREKLFF | TGTGCCAGTAGTACGGGACAGGGTCGTCGGGAAAAACTGTTTTTT | TRBD1 | TRBJ1-4 | NA | TRBV19
CASTEPAGGQETQYF | TGCGCCAGCACTGAACCAGCGGGGGGCCAAGAGACCCAGTACTTC | TRBD2 | TRBJ2-5 | NA | TRBV10-2
CAWSPDGRGGHTF | TGTGCCTGGAGTCCAGACGGCAGGGGAGGTCACACCTTC | NA | TRBJ1-2 | NA | TRBV30
CASSSDRGRRTEAFF | TGTGCCAGCAGCTCGGACAGGGGGCGCCGGACTGAAGCTTTCTTT | TRBD1 | TRBJ1-1 | NA | TRBV5-4
CASSLDRFYEQYF | TGTGCCAGCAGCTTGGACAGATTCTACGAGCAGTACTTC | NA | TRBJ2-7 | NA | TRBV7-3
CAISDVGGEQYF | TGTGCCATCAGTGACGTAGGTGGCGAGCAGTACTTC | NA | TRBJ2-7 | few | TRBV10-3
CASSSRKRQGARDTQYF | TGTGCCAGCAGCTCCCGCAAGCGACAGGGGGCTAGAGATACGCAGTATTTT | TRBD1 | TRBJ2-3 | few | TRBV16
CASSIDPPGQGSQPQHF | TGTGCCAGTAGTATAGATCCTCCGGGACAGGGGTCTCAGCCCCAGCATTTT | TRBD1 | TRBJ1-5 | NA | TRBV19
CAWSRPGQGVYGYTF | TGTGCCTGGAGTCGTCCGGGACAGGGGGTCTATGGCTACACCTTC | TRBD1 | TRBJ1-2 | NA | TRBV30
CASSSGGYEQYF | TGTGCCAGCAGCTCGGGGGGGTACGAGCAGTACTTC | TRBD2 | TRBJ2-7 | NA | TRBV5-6
CASGPLGNTIYF | TGTGCCAGTGGGCCCTTGGGGAACACCATATATTTT | NA | TRBJ1-3 | NA | TRBV9
CASSEGQNYNEQFF | TGTGCCAGCAGTGAGGGACAGAACTACAATGAGCAGTTCTTC | TRBD1 | TRBJ2-1 | NA | TRBV2
CASSLKGVDTQYF | TGCGCCAGCAGCTTGAAGGGGGTAGATACGCAGTATTTT | NA | TRBJ2-3 | once | TRBV5-1
CASSQLTEKLFF | TGTGCCAGCAGCCAATTGACGGAAAAACTGTTTTTT | NA | TRBJ1-4 | NA | TRBV3-1/TRBV3-2
CASSLGQGVSPEAFF | TGTGCCAGCAGCTTGGGACAGGGGGTGAGTCCTGAAGCTTTCTTT | TRBD1 | TRBJ1-1 | NA | TRBV7-9
CASSRDRTNTEAFF | TGTGCCAGCAGCCGGGACAGGACAAACACTGAAGCTTTCTTT | TRBD1 | TRBJ1-1 | NA | TRBV6-5
CASSLGDSALGGNQPQHF | TGTGCCAGCAGCTTAGGTGACAGCGCCCTCGGAGGCAATCAGCCCCAGCATTTT | NA | TRBJ1-5 | NA | TRBV11-2
CAWSVDISRGYTF | TGTGCCTGGAGTGTAGACATCTCTAGAGGCTACACCTTC | NA | TRBJ1-2 | NA | TRBV30
CASSPGGYGYTF | TGTGCCAGCAGTCCCGGGGGCTATGGCTACACCTTC | NA | TRBJ1-2 | NA | TRBV7-9
CASSLPSGGYTF | TGTGCCAGCTCACTGCCCTCCGGTGGCTACACCTTC | NA | TRBJ1-2 | NA | TRBV18
CASSLDLFTDTQYF | TGTGCCAGCAGCTTAGATTTATTCACAGATACGCAGTATTTT | NA | TRBJ2-3 | NA | TRBV11-2
CASSQEYLDTAFGYTF | TGCGCCAGCAGCCAAGAATATCTGGACACTGCGTTCGGCTACACCTTC | NA | TRBJ1-2 | NA | TRBV4-1
CASSHANTGELFF | TGTGCCAGCAGTCACGCGAACACCGGGGAGCTGTTTTTT | NA | TRBJ2-2 | NA | TRBV6-5
CASSPGQGTRLSLHF | TGTGCCAGCAGCCCGGGACAGGGGACTCGTTTATCCCTCCACTTT | TRBD1 | TRBJ1-6 | NA | TRBV11-2
CASRKQGQETQYF | TGTGCCAGTAGGAAACAGGGTCAAGAGACCCAGTACTTC | NA | TRBJ2-5 | NA | TRBV11-2
CASSLAGAGELFF | TGTGCCAGCAGCTTAGCGGGGGCCGGGGAGCTGTTTTTT | NA | TRBJ2-2 | NA | TRBV7-9
CASSLRSSAYEQYF | TGTGCCAGCAGCTTAAGGTCCAGCGCCTACGAGCAGTACTTC | NA | TRBJ2-7 | NA | TRBV7-2
CATYRVLDTEAFF | TGTGCCACCTACAGGGTTTTGGATACTGAAGCTTTCTTT | NA | TRBJ1-1 | NA | TRBV6-5
CASSQAALGANVLTF | TGTGCCAGCAGCCAAGCCGCCCTTGGGGCCAACGTCCTGACTTTC | NA | TRBJ2-6 | NA | TRBV3-1/TRBV3-2
CATSRDRGNTEAFF | TGTGCCACCAGCAGAGACAGGGGTAACACTGAAGCTTTCTTT | NA | TRBJ1-1 | NA | TRBV15
CASSPRTLTNGYTF | TGTGCCAGCAGTCCAAGGACACTCACAAATGGCTACACCTTC | NA | TRBJ1-2 | NA | TRBV27
CASSLGPPYEQYF | TGTGCCAGCAGTTTAGGGCCTCCCTACGAGCAGTACTTC | NA | TRBJ2-7 | once | TRBV27
CASSPGVLSGNTIYF | TGTGCCAGCAGCCCAGGTGTCCTCTCTGGAAACACCATATATTTT | NA | TRBJ1-3 | NA | TRBV7-9
CASSLWQGLVVYEQYF | TGTGCCAGCAGCTTGTGGCAGGGTCTAGTAGTCTACGAGCAGTACTTC | NA | TRBJ2-7 | few | TRBV5-6
CSAGSGNTEAFF | TGCAGCGCCGGGTCAGGGAACACTGAAGCTTTCTTT | NA | TRBJ1-1 | NA | TRBV29-1
CASTQGFGYTF | TGTGCCAGCACCCAGGGTTTCGGCTACACCTTC | NA | TRBJ1-2 | NA | TRBV6-5
CASRLGEGQANTEAFF | TGTGCCAGCAGATTGGGGGAGGGACAGGCAAACACTGAAGCTTTCTTT | TRBD1 | TRBJ1-1 | NA | TRBV19
CAIRGLAGGRKNEQYF | TGTGCCATCAGAGGACTAGCGGGGGGCCGGAAAAACGAGCAGTACTTC | TRBD2 | TRBJ2-7 | NA | TRBV10-3
CASSVLGDSGNTIYF | TGTGCCAGCAGCGTCCTGGGAGACTCTGGAAACACCATATATTTT | NA | TRBJ1-3 | NA | TRBV9
CASSPRTGTYSNQPQHF | TGTGCCAGTAGTCCCAGGACAGGGACCTATAGCAATCAGCCCCAGCATTTT | TRBD1 | TRBJ1-5 | NA | TRBV19
CASSSGPNSPLHF | TGTGCCAGCAGCTCAGGACCCAATTCACCCCTCCACTTT | NA | TRBJ1-6 | once | TRBV7-9
CASSQDGRENQPQHF | TGTGCCAGCAGCCAAGATGGGAGGGAAAATCAGCCCCAGCATTTT | NA | TRBJ1-5 | NA | TRBV4-2
CASSLVAYEQYF | TGTGCCAGCAGCTTAGTGGCCTACGAGCAGTACTTC | NA | TRBJ2-7 | NA | TRBV5-5
CASSHGRNTGELFF | TGTGCCAGCAGTCACGGACGGAACACCGGGGAGCTGTTTTTT | NA | TRBJ2-2 | NA | TRBV7-3
CASSLVGGGETQYF | TGTGCCAGCAGCTTGGTCGGGGGCGGAGAGACCCAGTACTTC | NA | TRBJ2-5 | NA | TRBV5-5
CASVLARGRETEAFF | TGTGCTAGTGTCCTAGCCCGGGGGCGAGAGACTGAAGCTTTCTTT | NA | TRBJ1-1 | NA | TRBV12-5
CSASPRGGGTEAFF | TGCAGTGCTAGTCCCCGGGGGGGCGGCACTGAAGCTTTCTTT | NA | TRBJ1-1 | NA | TRBV20-1
CASSYSLGPSKYNQPQHF | TGTGCCAGCAGTTACTCACTCGGACCCTCCAAGTACAATCAGCCCCAGCATTTT | NA | TRBJ1-5 | NA | TRBV6-2/TRBV6-3
CASSDRASGNTIYF | TGCGCCAGCAGCGACAGGGCCTCTGGAAACACCATATATTTT | TRBD1 | TRBJ1-3 | NA | TRBV5-1
CASSSSGESSGNTIYF | TGTGCCAGCAGCTCCTCAGGGGAGAGCTCTGGAAACACCATATATTTT | NA | TRBJ1-3 | NA | TRBV7-9
CASSSGTHNYGYTF | TGCGCCAGCAGTTCCGGGACACACAACTATGGCTACACCTTC | NA | TRBJ1-2 | NA | TRBV5-1
CASNLGQPYGYTF | TGTGCCAGCAACTTGGGGCAGCCCTATGGCTACACCTTC | NA | TRBJ1-2 | NA | TRBV12-3/TRBV12-4
CASSEEGQGGDGYTF | TGTGCCAGCAGTGAAGAAGGACAGGGGGGCGATGGCTACACCTTC | TRBD1 | TRBJ1-2 | NA | TRBV6-1